A single sample is the source of the 30 T cell receptor beta chains below, sequenced in a study of cytotoxic CD8 clonotypes in ibrutinib-treated CLL. Clones were sequenced by immunoSEQ multiplex PCR, and TCRdb holds only the in-frame ones, with some missing. The repertoire holds fewer than 400,000 clones, with roughly 67% as singletons. This material consisted of PBMCs, taken after 36 months of ibrutinib treatment. These receptors originate from a human donor with chronic lymphocytic leukemia.

The chain uses TRBV5-8 and TRBJ2-3; the match to TRBD1 covers 7 bases. Unmatched junction bases numbered 4, after V lost 4 bases and J lost 2 bases. Germline lookup yields CDR1 SGHTS and CDR2 YDEGEE. The CDR3 totals 14 residues. Here the CDR3 reads CASSLGQFTDTQYF. CDR3 sequence (DNA): TGTGCCAGCAGCCTGGGACAGTTCACAGATACGCAGTATTTT.

The rearrangement joins TRBV28 to TRBJ2-1, with 7 bases identical to TRBD1. This CDR3 comprises 14 residues. V was pared by 3 bases and J by 7 bases, with 6 bases of the junction left unmatched. Germline lookup yields CDR1 MDHEN and CDR2 SYDVKM. The CDR3, as DNA: TGTGCCAGCAGTTTCGACAGGGTAGGAAATGAGCAGTTCTTC. This gives the protein CASSFDRVGNEQFF. The full variable domain, in which reference TRBV28 and TRBJ2-1 provide the parts outside the CDR3, is DVKVTQSSRYLVKRTGEKVFLECVQDMDHENMFWYRQDPGLGLRLIYFSYDVKMKEKGDIPEGYSVSREKKERFSLILESASTNQTSMYLCASSFDRVGNEQFFGPGTRLTVL.

The chain has TRBV5-8 and TRBJ1-5, with 7 bases aligning to TRBD1. The CDR3 loop spans 16 amino acids. Germline assignment: CDR1 SGHTS and CDR2 YDEGEE. V lost 0 bases to trimming and J lost 1 base; unmatched junction nucleotides: 4. CDR3 DNA sequence: TGTGCCAGCAGCTTGGGGACAGGTATAAGCAATCAGCCCCAGCATTTT. This gives the protein CASSLGTGISNQPQHF.

The chain uses TRBV18 and TRBJ1-1; possibly TRBD1 for D (6 bases). In germline, CDR1 is KGHSH, CDR2 LQKENI. CDR3 size: 15 residues. Trimming stripped 3 bases from V and 1 base from J, with 12 bases between. CDR3 sequence reads: CASSPRTDQNTEAFF. Here the CDR3 DNA reads TGTGCCAGCTCACCCCGGACAGACCAGAACACTGAAGCTTTCTTT.

This rearrangement joins TRBV29-1 to TRBJ2-7, with D possibly matching TRBD2 (6 bases). V lost 3 bases, J lost 4 bases, and 10 bases lay in between. The germline V gene encodes CDR1 SQVTM and CDR2 ANQGSEA. CDR3 length equals 12 residues. The CDR3 spells CSVELRGYEQYF. CDR3 sequence (DNA): TGCAGCGTTGAGCTGCGGGGTTACGAGCAGTACTTC.

The chain combines TRBV9 with TRBJ1-6; possibly TRBD1 for D (5 bases). The germline V gene encodes CDR1 SGDLS and CDR2 YYNGEE. Trimming shortened V by 4 bases and J by 8 bases, and 22 bases separated the two germline ends. The CDR3 totals 17 residues. CDR3 region: CASSPSPAGTSHSPLHF. CDR3 in DNA: TGTGCCAGCAGCCCCTCGCCTGCCGGGACGTCTCATTCACCCCTCCACTTT.

The chain employs TRBV11-2 and TRBJ2-7; D assignment may be TRBD1 or TRBD2 (5 bases each). Germline CDR1 and CDR2: SGHAT and FQNNGV. The V and J ends lost 2 bases and 0 bases respectively, with 11 bases between them. The CDR3 consists of 15 residues. CDR3 in amino acids: CASSLPAGSSYEQYF. CDR3 coding DNA: TGTGCCAGCAGCTTACCCGCAGGGAGCTCCTACGAGCAGTACTTC.

The chain recombines TRBV2 with TRBJ2-5, with TRBD2 as a possible D gene (6 bases). The V end was cut by 7 bases, the J end by 6 bases, with 12 bases between. Per germline, CDR1 SNHLY and CDR2 FYNNEI. The CDR3 length is 12 residues. Here the CDR3 reads CASKDGRKTQYF. CDR3 in DNA: TGTGCCAGCAAGGACGGGAGAAAGACCCAGTACTTC. Based on the CDR3 plus reference TRBV2 and TRBJ2-5, the full variable domain is EPEVTQTPSHQVTQMGQEVILRCVPISNHLYFYWYRQILGQKVEFLVSFYNNEISEKSEIFDDQFSVERPDGSNFTLKIRSTKLEDSAMYFCASKDGRKTQYFGPGTRLLVL.

CDR3: CATSREYSSNQPQHF. The CDR3 DNA sequence: TGTGCCACCAGCAGAGAGTATTCGAGCAATCAGCCCCAGCATTTT. This chain connects TRBV15 to TRBJ1-5; D unresolved. This CDR3 contains 15 residues. Germline CDR1 LNHNV, CDR2 YYDKDF (reference sequence). The V end was cut by 0 bases, the J end by 1 base, with 7 bases between.

The V call is TRBV5-8, the J call TRBJ2-7, with D perhaps given as TRBD1 or TRBD2 (5 bases each). Germline assignment: CDR1 SGHTS and CDR2 YDEGEE. The CDR3 extends over 13 amino acids. V lost 6 bases to trimming and J lost 5 bases, with 15 bases between them. The CDR3 reads CASNSVEGNEQYF. The CDR3 DNA is TGTGCCAGCAACTCCGTCGAGGGGAACGAGCAGTACTTC.

This clone has only a few counts. The rearrangement joins TRBV7-3 to TRBJ2-7; 12 bases agree with TRBD2. The CDR3 is made up of 18 amino acids. CDR1 is SGHTA and CDR2 is FQGTGA in the germline V gene. Germline trimming cut 2 bases from V and 3 bases from J; bases unmatched to any gene: 11. CDR3 sequence reads: CASSLEASGRVYNYEQYF. The CDR3 nucleotides are TGTGCCAGCAGCTTAGAGGCTAGCGGGAGGGTCTACAACTACGAGCAGTACTTC.

This clone came up a few times. The genes are TRBV4-1 and TRBJ2-2, with D unresolved. Trimming took 3 bases from V and 5 from J, leaving 16 bases between them. The CDR3 covers 16 residues. In germline, CDR1 is MGHRA, CDR2 YSYEKL. CDR3 sequence: CASSQAIPLITGELFF. The CDR3 nucleotides read TGCGCCAGCAGCCAGGCAATTCCACTTATTACCGGGGAGCTGTTTTTT.

The rearrangement uses TRBV6-5 and TRBJ1-1; weak D call: TRBD1 (6 bases). CDR3 length: 13 residues. The V gene's germline CDR1 is MNHEY and CDR2 SVGAGI. Trimming left V 5 bases short and J 3 bases short, with 10 bases between. This CDR3 is CASSKGGHTEAFF. The CDR3 nucleotides read TGTGCCAGCAGTAAGGGGGGACACACTGAAGCTTTCTTT.

In this sample, this clone turned up a few times. The V and J genes are TRBV2 and TRBJ1-2, with D maybe TRBD1 (5 bases). V lost 4 bases and J 6 bases, leaving 12 bases between the germline ends. The CDR3 contains 13 residues. In germline, CDR1 is SNHLY, CDR2 FYNNEI. CDR3 protein: CASSVVGVNGYTF. The CDR3 nucleotides are TGTGCCAGCAGTGTGGTGGGGGTCAATGGCTACACCTTC.

This clone showed up just a few times. The rearrangement uses TRBV10-3 and TRBJ1-2; TRBD1 might be the D (6 bases). The germline V gene encodes CDR1 ENHRY and CDR2 SYGVKD. V lost 7 bases and J 3 bases, leaving 12 bases between the germline ends. CDR3 length: 13 amino acids. CDR3 coding DNA: TGTGCCATCACCACACAGGGAGACTATGGCTACACCTTC. This gives the protein CAITTQGDYGYTF.

The V gene is TRBV15, the J gene TRBJ2-7; D assignment may be TRBD1 or TRBD2 (5 bases each). There are 13 residues in the CDR3. V shed 5 bases and J shed 2 bases, with 10 bases lying between them. Germline CDR1 and CDR2: LNHNV and YYDKDF (reference sequence). The CDR3 region is CATSLWGTYEQYF. CDR3 nucleotides: TGTGCCACCAGCCTTTGGGGGACCTACGAGCAGTACTTC.

This clone showed up just a few times. The genes are TRBV5-1 and TRBJ2-3; tentatively, D is TRBD2 (5 bases). This CDR3 comprises 11 residues. V was pared by 8 bases and J by 8 bases, with 12 bases between. From germline, CDR1 is SGHRS and CDR2 YFSETQ. The DNA for the CDR3 is TGCGCCAGTCACGAGGGTGGTACGCAGTATTTT. Its translation: CASHEGGTQYF.

This clone was seen a few times. This rearrangement joins TRBV2 to TRBJ1-2, with D possibly matching TRBD1 (6 bases). The CDR3 has 14 amino acids. V was clipped by 6 bases and J by 3 bases, with 14 bases between them. The germline CDR1 and CDR2 sequences are SNHLY and FYNNEI. The CDR3 region is CASSLEDSHYGYTF. The CDR3 bases are TGTGCCAGCAGCCTTGAGGACAGTCACTATGGCTACACCTTC.

This clone appeared once. CDR3 loop: CASSRTSHISSYNEQFF. Written as DNA, the CDR3 is TGTGCCAGCAGCCGGACTAGCCACATCAGCTCCTACAATGAGCAGTTCTTC. The chain uses TRBV25-1 and TRBJ2-1; 8 bases line up with TRBD2. CDR1 is MGHDK, CDR2 SYGVNS, per germline. The CDR3 has 17 residues. With 6 bases clipped from V and 0 bases from J, the junction kept 10 bases outside the gene matches. Looking up the rest from reference TRBV25-1 and TRBJ2-1 gives the full variable domain: EADIYQTPRYLVIGTGKKITLECSQTMGHDKMYWYQQDPGMELHLIHYSYGVNSTEKGDLSSESTVSRIRTEHFPLTLESARPSHTSQYLCASSRTSHISSYNEQFFGPGTRLTVL.

The chain joins TRBV10-1 to TRBJ1-1; 7 nucleotides agree with TRBD1. V gave up 5 bases and J gave up 5 bases; unmatched junction bases: 8. Germline V gene sequence: CDR1 WNHNN, CDR2 SYGVQD (reference sequence). The CDR3 runs to 14 residues. CDR3 amino acids: CASSKDRVETEAFF. CDR3 nucleotides: TGCGCCAGCAGTAAAGACAGGGTAGAAACTGAAGCTTTCTTT.

The V call is TRBV9, the J call TRBJ1-3; D not resolved. V lost 3 bases, J lost 4 bases, and 5 bases lay in between. The CDR3 has 12 residues. Germline CDR1 reads SGDLS; CDR2 reads YYNGEE. The CDR3 sequence: CASSAAGNTIYF. The CDR3 coding sequence is TGTGCCAGCAGCGCCGCAGGAAACACCATATATTTT.

In this sample, this clone turned up a few times. V usage is TRBV19 and J usage is TRBJ1-3, with a weak D call TRBD1 (5 bases). CDR1 LNHDA and CDR2 SQIVND come from the germline V gene (reference sequence). The CDR3 length is 15 residues. V lost 5 bases and J 0 bases, leaving 11 bases between the germline ends. The CDR3 sequence is CASSSPGVSGNTIYF. CDR3 nucleotide sequence: TGTGCCAGTAGTTCGCCGGGGGTCTCTGGAAACACCATATATTTT.

The rearrangement links TRBV5-1 to TRBJ2-7; the D gene is possibly TRBD2 (5 bases). The CDR3 is 15 amino acids. V was pared by 0 bases and J by 1 base, with 11 bases between. Germline V gene data show CDR1 as SGHRS and CDR2 as YFSETQ. CDR3 nucleotide sequence: TGCGCCAGCAGCTTGGGCCTAGCAACTTCCTACGAGCAGTACTTC. Its protein is CASSLGLATSYEQYF.

The V call is TRBV6-5, the J call TRBJ1-1, with no clear D. Germline-derived CDR1 and CDR2 are MNHEY and SVGAGI. Trimming removed 5 bases from V and 3 bases from J, with 10 bases in between. CDR3 length: 13 amino acids. In DNA form, the CDR3 reads TGTGCCAGCAGTATCGGAGGAGACACTGAAGCTTTCTTT. Its translation: CASSIGGDTEAFF.

The sample holds a few counts of this clone. This chain joins TRBV27 and TRBJ1-5, with D hard to call. The CDR3 spans 13 residues. Per germline, CDR1 MNHEY and CDR2 SMNVEV (reference sequence). Deletions cut 3 bases from V and 0 bases from J, with 3 bases between. For the CDR3, the DNA is TGTGCCAGCAGTTTTAGTAGCAATCAGCCCCAGCATTTT. The encoded protein is CASSFSSNQPQHF.

The chain recombines TRBV28 with TRBJ1-6, with D perhaps TRBD1 (5 bases). This CDR3 has 15 residues. V was trimmed by 3 bases and J by 9 bases, leaving 15 bases between them. Per the germline V gene, CDR1 is MDHEN and CDR2 is SYDVKM. CDR3 DNA sequence: TGTGCCAGCAGTTTCGGGGCGGCGAGGGCTTCACCCCTCCACTTT. Its protein product is CASSFGAARASPLHF.

The V and J genes are TRBV5-1 and TRBJ2-5; D possibly corresponds to TRBD2 (6 bases). The CDR3 runs to 13 residues. V was clipped by 6 bases and J by 5 bases, with 14 bases between them. Germline CDR1 reads SGHRS; CDR2 reads YFSETQ. The CDR3 sequence is CASTLWGRETQYF. The CDR3 coding sequence is TGCGCCAGCACCCTATGGGGGAGGGAGACCCAGTACTTC.

There are a few counts of this clone. V gene TRBV27 combines with J gene TRBJ1-2, with D possibly matching TRBD1 (5 bases). V shed 5 bases and J shed 1 base, with 14 bases lying between them. This CDR3 region has 15 residues. CDR1 and CDR2 (germline): MNHEY, SMNVEV (reference sequence). CDR3 in amino acids: CASSPAGGVNYGYTF. The CDR3 bases are TGTGCCAGCAGTCCGGCGGGGGGTGTTAACTATGGCTACACCTTC.

V gene TRBV27 combines with J gene TRBJ1-2, with TRBD1 matching 10 bases. CDR3 length: 14 residues. Germline-derived CDR1 and CDR2 are MNHEY and SMNVEV (reference sequence). Trimming at V came to 6 bases and at J to 2 bases, leaving 3 bases not matched to a gene. Here the CDR3 DNA reads TGTGCCAGCAGCCCGGGACAGGGGAACTATGGCTACACCTTC. It specifies CASSPGQGNYGYTF.

This clone was detected only once. The chain couples TRBV7-3 to TRBJ2-5, with 8 bases aligning to TRBD1. This CDR3 region has 17 residues. In germline, CDR1 is SGHTA, CDR2 FQGTGA. J was trimmed by 4 bases and V by 0 bases; bases with no gene match: 10. This CDR3 reads CASSLTGGSRGPETQYF. The CDR3 bases are TGTGCCAGCAGCTTAACAGGAGGGTCCAGGGGGCCAGAGACCCAGTACTTC.